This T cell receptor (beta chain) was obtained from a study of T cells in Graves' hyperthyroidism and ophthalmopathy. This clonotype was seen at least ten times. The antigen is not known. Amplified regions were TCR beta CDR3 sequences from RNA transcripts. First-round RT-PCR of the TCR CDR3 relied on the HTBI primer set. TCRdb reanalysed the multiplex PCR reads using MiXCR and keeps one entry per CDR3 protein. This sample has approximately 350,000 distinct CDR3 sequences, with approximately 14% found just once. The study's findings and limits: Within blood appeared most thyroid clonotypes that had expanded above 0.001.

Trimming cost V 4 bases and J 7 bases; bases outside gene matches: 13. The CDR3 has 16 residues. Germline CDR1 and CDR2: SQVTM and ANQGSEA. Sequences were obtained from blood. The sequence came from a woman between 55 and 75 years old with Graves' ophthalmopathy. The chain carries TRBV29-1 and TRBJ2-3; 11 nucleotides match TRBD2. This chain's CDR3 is CSVGPKLAGEHHTQYF. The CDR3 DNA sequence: TGCAGCGTTGGGCCAAAACTAGCGGGAGAGCACCATACGCAGTATTTT.